What follows are 21 T cell receptor beta chains derived from one specimen sequenced in a study of cytomegalovirus exposure and HLA in healthy donors. The primer mix had 60 Vbeta and 13 Jbeta primers. The protocol was immunoSEQ multiplex PCR, while the TCRdb copy is restricted to in-frame clones and leaves out a portion. This sample yields 150,000 to 200,000 clones, of which roughly 85% are seen a single time; about a tenth belongs to the top ten. The sequencing input was PBMCs. Source of these receptors: a man between 18 and 29 years old in good health and CMV-seropositive.

The chain has TRBV28 and TRBJ2-5; 9 nucleotides match TRBD1. The CDR3 runs to 17 residues. Per the germline V gene, CDR1 is MDHEN and CDR2 is SYDVKM. V lost 3 bases and J lost 5; bases outside the gene matches: 13. The CDR3 sequence: CASSFPLKTGGDETQYF. The CDR3 DNA follows: TGTGCCAGCAGTTTCCCGCTTAAGACAGGGGGGGACGAGACCCAGTACTTC.

V and J are TRBV2 and TRBJ1-1; D gene unclear. V was shortened by 4 bases and J by 3 bases, with 9 bases between the two germline ends. Germline loops: CDR1 SNHLY, CDR2 FYNNEI. The CDR3 is 13 residues long. CDR3 nucleotides: TGTGCCAGCAGTGGGGAGTCGGACACTGAAGCTTTCTTT. It encodes CASSGESDTEAFF.

This chain connects TRBV11-2 to TRBJ1-3, with 8 nucleotides matching TRBD1. The CDR3 sequence is 15 residues long. The J segment lost 11 bases and the V segment lost 5 bases, leaving 14 bases of the junction unmatched. The V gene's germline CDR1 is SGHAT and CDR2 FQNNGV. Here the CDR3 reads CASSPLQGVRIPIYF. Here the CDR3 DNA reads TGTGCCAGCAGCCCGTTACAGGGGGTGAGAATCCCCATATATTTT.

The rearrangement joins TRBV29-1 to TRBJ1-2, with TRBD1 identical over 9 bases. The CDR3 is 14 residues long. V dropped 2 bases and J dropped 4; count of bases not matched to a gene: 5. Germline CDR1 SQVTM, CDR2 ANQGSEA. Here the CDR3 DNA reads TGCAGCGTTGAAAAAGGACAGGGGCCCTATGGCTACACCTTC. It encodes CSVEKGQGPYGYTF.

The V call is TRBV9, the J call TRBJ2-5; D ambiguous. V was pared by 4 bases and J by 5 bases, with 15 bases between. The CDR3 totals 14 residues. Looked up from germline, CDR1 is SGDLS and CDR2 is YYNGEE. Written as DNA, the CDR3 is TGTGCCAGCAGCCCCGTGAATAGCTCGGAGACCCAGTACTTC. Protein product: CASSPVNSSETQYF.

This chain connects TRBV23-1 to TRBJ2-2, with TRBD1 matching 7 bases. TRBV23-1 is recorded as an ORF, its role being uncertain. V gave up 0 bases and J gave up 4 bases; unmatched junction bases: 5. This CDR3 has 16 amino acids. CDR3: CASSQSTGACTGELFF. Written as DNA, the CDR3 is TGCGCCAGCAGTCAATCCACAGGGGCGTGCACCGGGGAGCTGTTTTTT.

This CDR3 is CASSQTGLGKNIQYF. The DNA of the CDR3 is TGTGCCAGTAGCCAGACAGGGTTAGGCAAAAACATTCAGTACTTC. The J gene is TRBJ2-4, the V gene TRBV19; 7 nucleotides line up with TRBD1. This CDR3 has 15 residues. CDR1 is LNHDA, CDR2 SQIVND, per germline (reference sequence). J gave up 3 bases and V 6 bases, and 8 bases lay outside the gene matches.

This chain connects TRBV5-1 to TRBJ1-4; TRBD1 matches 8 bases. There are 16 residues in the CDR3. V dropped 3 bases and J dropped 1; count of bases not matched to a gene: 5. Germline-derived CDR1 and CDR2 are SGHRS and YFSETQ. Here the CDR3 DNA reads TGCGCCAGCAGCTGGAGGACAGGGCGAACTAATGAAAAACTGTTTTTT. Amino acids: CASSWRTGRTNEKLFF.

This rearrangement joins TRBV10-3 to TRBJ2-5; D may be TRBD1 (5 bases). Trimming removed 5 bases from V and 3 bases from J, with 10 bases in between. The CDR3 runs to 13 residues. CDR1 ENHRY and CDR2 SYGVKD come from the germline V gene. The CDR3: CAISSGFEETQYF. The CDR3, as DNA: TGTGCCATCAGTTCAGGGTTTGAAGAGACCCAGTACTTC.

The chain carries TRBV5-8 and TRBJ2-3; 12 bases line up with TRBD2. Germline lookup yields CDR1 SGHTS and CDR2 YDEGEE. CDR3 length: 16 residues. J was trimmed by 8 bases and V by 4 bases; bases with no gene match: 11. This chain's CDR3 is CASSLTSGGLQGTQYF. CDR3 nucleotides: TGTGCCAGCAGCCTGACTAGCGGGGGCCTTCAGGGTACGCAGTATTTT.

The V and J genes are TRBV6-6 and TRBJ1-2, with TRBD1 as a possible D gene (5 bases). Germline V gene lookup returns CDR1 MNHNY and CDR2 SVGAGI (reference sequence). The CDR3 is 15 amino acids. Trimming left V 6 bases short and J 3 bases short, with 17 bases between. The CDR3 nucleotides are TGTGCCAGCAGGGACACAATGACGGCACACTATGGCTACACCTTC. The encoded protein is CASRDTMTAHYGYTF.

This clone was found once. The chain couples TRBV9 to TRBJ2-3, with D maybe TRBD1 (6 bases). There are 14 residues in the CDR3. CDR1 and CDR2 (germline): SGDLS, YYNGEE. V was cut by 4 bases and J by 4 bases, with 13 bases left in between. This CDR3 is CASSPRWGPDTQYF. The CDR3, as DNA: TGTGCCAGCAGCCCGAGGTGGGGGCCAGATACGCAGTATTTT.

The V call is TRBV11-2, the J call TRBJ1-4; D call uncertain. The CDR3 length is 13 residues. In germline, CDR1 is SGHAT, CDR2 FQNNGV. Trimming cost V 7 bases and J 3 bases, with 9 bases left between them. CDR3 sequence (DNA): TGTGCCAGCACAGCTCAGGCTAATGAAAAACTGTTTTTT. It specifies CASTAQANEKLFF.

The rearrangement joins TRBV9 to TRBJ1-6, with 7 bases matching TRBD1. The trim removed 3 bases at V and 3 bases at J, leaving 3 bases unmatched. There are 15 residues in the CDR3. Germline V gene lookup returns CDR1 SGDLS and CDR2 YYNGEE. CDR3 loop: CASSDRGGYNSPLHF. CDR3 in DNA: TGTGCCAGCAGCGACAGGGGCGGCTATAATTCACCCCTCCACTTT. The variable domain in full, with the rest retrieved from reference TRBV9 and TRBJ1-6, is DSGVTQTPKHLITATGQRVTLRCSPRSGDLSVYWYQQSLDQGLQFLIQYYNGEERAKGNILERFSAQQFPDLHSELNLSSLELGDSALYFCASSDRGGYNSPLHFGNGTRLTVT.

The rearrangement links TRBV27 to TRBJ2-6; 8 bases are shared with TRBD2. Germline-derived CDR1 and CDR2 are MNHEY and SMNVEV (reference sequence). The J segment lost 2 bases and the V segment lost 2 bases, leaving 11 bases of the junction unmatched. The CDR3 spans 19 residues. DNA of the CDR3: TGTGCCAGCAGTTTAAGGACGTCGGGGGGGGCGCCTGGGGCCAACGTCCTGACTTTC. Residues: CASSLRTSGGAPGANVLTF.

V gene TRBV6-4 combines with J gene TRBJ2-7; 7 positions match TRBD2. Germline V gene lookup returns CDR1 MRHNA and CDR2 SNTAGT. This CDR3 contains 14 residues. V trimming: 4 bases; J trimming: 4 bases; junction bases outside the gene matches: 7. The CDR3 DNA follows: TGTGCCAGCAGTGTTGAGGCGGGAGCTTACGAGCAGTACTTC. Amino acids: CASSVEAGAYEQYF.

The genes are TRBV7-9 and TRBJ1-6, with a possible D match to TRBD1 (6 bases). CDR3 size: 14 residues. CDR1 and CDR2 (germline): SEHNR, FQNEAQ (reference sequence). V was trimmed by 6 bases and J by 7 bases, leaving 13 bases between them. The CDR3 region is CASRVGGQNSPLHF. CDR3 in DNA: TGTGCCAGCAGGGTCGGGGGGCAAAATTCACCCCTCCACTTT.

The chain joins TRBV27 to TRBJ2-7; D gene unclear. The CDR3 totals 14 residues. The germline V gene encodes CDR1 MNHEY and CDR2 SMNVEV (reference sequence). Trimming took 3 bases from V and 2 from J, leaving 11 bases between them. In DNA form, the CDR3 reads TGTGCCAGCAGTTTTAGAACAGTCCCCTACGAGCAGTACTTC. The encoded protein is CASSFRTVPYEQYF.

This sequence joins TRBV5-1 and TRBJ2-7; 8 bases are shared with TRBD2. The CDR3 is 17 residues long. CDR1 is SGHRS, CDR2 YFSETQ, per germline. Trimming cost V 0 bases and J 0 bases; bases outside gene matches: 8. The CDR3 protein is CASSLDPAGGISYEQYF. The CDR3 DNA reads TGCGCCAGCAGCTTGGATCCTGCGGGGGGTATCTCCTACGAGCAGTACTTC.

The chain combines TRBV28 with TRBJ1-5; D remains ambiguous. Trimming took off 3 bases at V and 4 bases at J, with 10 bases between the two ends. CDR3 size: 14 residues. Germline-derived CDR1 and CDR2 are MDHEN and SYDVKM. The CDR3 loop reads CASSLSRLNQPQHF. The CDR3 DNA follows: TGTGCCAGCAGTTTGTCCAGACTGAATCAGCCCCAGCATTTT.

This sequence joins TRBV5-1 and TRBJ2-3, with 11 bases matching TRBD2. The ends lost 4 bases at V and 4 bases at J; junction bases unmatched: 8. CDR1 is SGHRS, CDR2 YFSETQ, per germline. This CDR3 has 16 amino acids. The CDR3 DNA follows: TGCGCCAGCAGCCCGGTAGCGGGGGGGGTCGCAGATACGCAGTATTTT. This encodes CASSPVAGGVADTQYF.